This is a list of T cell receptor beta chains from one sample in a study of metastatic and nonmetastatic thyroid tumors. TCRdb reprocessed the PCR reads via MiXCR. This sample has about 23,000 clones, with around 30% found just once. The sequencing input was tumor tissue. The receptors shown here come from a female donor with papillary thyroid cancer or a benign thyroid nodule (not recorded which). Some clones in this sample may be carry-over from other donors' samples. Each CDR3 is given with its conserved first and last residue. The D gene is left open where the match is weak. For some rows the clone size is stated as once, few or many, or as a class when expanded; others skip it.

clone_size d_call j_call v_call cdr3_aa cdr3_nt
medium-sized . TRBJ2-5 TRBV19 CASTPSSGPQETQYF TGTGCCAGTACCCCCTCGAGCGGGCCACAAGAGACCCAGTACTTC
. TRBD2 TRBJ2-3 TRBV9 CSSSADGTIKYTQYF TGTTCCAGCAGCGCGGACGGGACTATCAAATATACGCAGTATTTT
. TRBD1 TRBJ1-2 TRBV11-2 CASSLGRGQVGGNYGYTF TGTGCCAGCAGCTTAGGCAGGGGGCAAGTAGGTGGTAACTATGGCTACACCTTC
. . TRBJ1-1 TRBV5-1 CASSLESGVGEAFF TGCGCCAGCAGCTTGGAATCAGGGGTGGGTGAAGCTTTCTTT
. TRBD1 TRBJ2-3 TRBV4-1 CSSRDRGFAYTQYF TGCTCCAGCCGGGACAGGGGATTTGCATATACGCAGTATTTT
medium-sized . TRBJ1-3 TRBV27 CASKTSPTGNTIYF TGTGCCAGCAAAACGTCCCCCACTGGAAACACCATATATTTT
. . TRBJ2-2 TRBV20-1 CSARDRIRGMGAGELFF TGCAGTGCTAGAGATAGGATAAGAGGAATGGGTGCCGGGGAGTTGTTTTTT
many TRBD1 TRBJ2-1 TRBV7-2 CASSLTGIEQFF TGTGCCAGCAGCTTGACAGGGATTGAGCAGTTCTTC
many TRBD1 TRBJ2-2 TRBV6-2/TRBV6-3 CASSRTGGGELFF TGTGCCAGTTCTAGGACAGGCGGCGGGGAGCTGTTTTTT
. TRBD1 TRBJ2-5 TRBV9 CASSTRQGRGETQYF TGTGCCAGCAGCACCCGACAGGGCAGGGGGGAGACCCAGTACTTC
many . TRBJ2-5 TRBV30 CAWSDLKESGETQYF TGTGCCTGGAGTGATTTAAAAGAGTCCGGAGAGACCCAGTACTTC
. TRBD1 TRBJ2-7 TRBV4-1 CASRPTGTEAYEQYF TGCGCCAGCAGACCTACCGGGACAGAAGCCTACGAGCAGTACTTC
. . TRBJ2-7 TRBV9 CASSVAPGGTYEQYF TGTGCCAGCAGCGTAGCACCAGGCGGAACATACGAGCAGTACTTC
once . TRBJ2-5 TRBV9 CASSPSERWGAETQYF TGTGCCAGCAGCCCCTCGGAGCGTTGGGGCGCAGAGACCCAGTACTTC
few . TRBJ1-2 TRBV3-1 CASSHWTEGGYTF TGTGCCAGCAGCCACTGGACAGAAGGTGGCTACACCTTC
many . TRBJ1-4 TRBV4-1 CASSQEGRTSGKLFF TGCGCCAGCAGCCAAGAGGGCAGGACCTCGGGAAAACTGTTTTTT
medium-sized . TRBJ1-5 TRBV6-1 CASSDEGVGNQPQHF TGTGCCAGCAGTGATGAGGGGGTCGGCAATCAGCCCCAGCATTTT
. TRBD1 TRBJ2-1 TRBV2 CASSETPTGVDPYEQFF TGTGCCAGCAGTGAAACTCCGACAGGGGTCGACCCCTATGAGCAGTTCTTC
. . TRBJ1-2 TRBV7-9 CASRLEDRPYGYNF TGTGCCAGCAGGTTAGAGGACAGACCCTATGGCTACAACTTC
. TRBD2 TRBJ2-3 TRBV2 CAMLAGASTDTQYF TGTGCCATGTTAGCGGGCGCTAGCACAGATACGCAGTATTTT
many TRBD1 TRBJ1-2 TRBV5-6 CASSPWDRYGYTF TGTGCCAGCAGCCCCTGGGACAGGTATGGCTACACCTTC
many TRBD2 TRBJ2-5 TRBV7-8 CASSLEVGGETQYF TGTGCCAGCAGCTTAGAGGTGGGAGGGGAGACCCAGTACTTC
. . TRBJ2-7 TRBV14 CASSPWTWYEQYF TGTGCCAGCAGCCCCTGGACATGGTACGAGCAGTACTTC
. . TRBJ1-1 TRBV28 CAIGINSRGGAFF TGTGCCATTGGAATTAACTCTCGGGGGGGAGCTTTCTTT
. . TRBJ1-3 TRBV3-1 CASSQDSFASGNTIYF TGTGCCAGCAGCCAAGACAGCTTCGCAAGTGGAAACACCATATATTTT
many . TRBJ2-6 TRBV19 CASSPPTPGANVLTF TGTGCCAGTAGTCCACCGACTCCTGGGGCCAACGTCCTGACTTTC
. . TRBJ2-7 TRBV2 CASSEAVTASYYQYF TGTGCCAGCAGTGAAGCGGTGACAGCCTCCTACTATCAGTACTTC
few . TRBJ1-1 TRBV12-3/TRBV12-4 CASSLMNTEAFF TGTGCCAGCAGTCTAATGAACACTGAAGCTTTCTTT
. . TRBJ2-7 TRBV19 CASSAGGGFLNSYEQYF TGTGCCAGTAGCGCCGGGGGCGGGTTTTTGAATTCCTACGAGCAGTACTTC
. . TRBJ1-2 TRBV20-1 CSAPSTAAAYGYTF TGCAGTGCTCCGTCGACGGCGGCGGCCTATGGCTATACCTTC
few . TRBJ2-2 TRBV6-1 CAIYQNRANTGELFF TGTGCCATCTATCAGAACAGAGCGAACACCGGGGAGCTGTTTTTT
many . TRBJ2-2 TRBV20-1 CSAEGSTGTGELFF TGCAGTGCTGAAGGCTCCACGGGCACCGGGGAGCTGTTTTTT
many . TRBJ2-2 TRBV3-1 CASSQAGRELFF TGTGCCAGCAGCCAAGCCGGGAGGGAGCTGTTTTTT